A selection of T cell receptor beta chains follows, all from one sample in a study of response to subunit inactivated influenza vaccine. TCRdb called the RT-PCR reads again in MiXCR, with one record for every CDR3 protein. The data contain 500,000 to 750,000 distinct CDR3 sequences, 12% to 15% of them seen just once; the ten biggest clones take up 11%. Sequenced material: PBMCs from blood, taken 12 days after vaccination. The source of these receptors is a man aged 50 to 59 who received an inactivated influenza vaccine. CDR3s include the opening cysteine and the closing phenylalanine or tryptophan.

J,V,CDR3
TRBJ2-5,TRBV27,CASSFGQGRRETQYF
TRBJ1-2,TRBV12-3/TRBV12-4,CASSLNGNYGYTF
TRBJ2-1,TRBV6-1,CASISGTGPYNEQFF
TRBJ1-3,TRBV9,CASSSRQSPGNTIYF
TRBJ1-3,TRBV7-8,CASSFNRGNTIYF
TRBJ1-5,TRBV11-2,CASSLGTGLSNQPQHF
TRBJ2-1,TRBV12-3/TRBV12-4,CASTFQGFYNEQFF
TRBJ2-3,TRBV11-1,CASSLKRAASGGTEGDTQYF
TRBJ2-5,TRBV5-1,CASSLGLEDQAQYF
TRBJ2-3,TRBV5-1,CASSSGTGDSDTQYF
TRBJ2-3,TRBV5-1,CASSLGKGHGTGSLDTQYF
TRBJ2-4,TRBV18,CASSPPHVQNIQYF
TRBJ2-1,TRBV20-1,CSLAGLGDEQFF
TRBJ1-3,TRBV9,CASSPRHRSGNTIYF
TRBJ1-4,TRBV6-2/TRBV6-3,CASTATATNEKLFF
TRBJ2-2,TRBV9,CASSVDRGPLFGELFF
TRBJ2-2,TRBV20-1,CSAGYGRYTGELFF
TRBJ1-4,TRBV20-1,CSASDGDRALALFF
TRBJ1-1,TRBV20-1,CSARVGAVDTEAFF
TRBJ1-6,TRBV29-1,CSVGTGQGNSPLHF
TRBJ2-7,TRBV3-1,CASSPSGAEQYF
TRBJ2-5,TRBV7-2,CASSLRGGGEETQYF
TRBJ1-1,TRBV10-3,CAISGTRETTEAFF
TRBJ2-2,TRBV2,CASSVSGQGDTGELFF
TRBJ1-2,TRBV2,CASSVSGGVNYGYTF
TRBJ1-5,TRBV28,CASSLGGGGRNQPQHF
TRBJ2-2,TRBV5-1,CASDPSTGANTGELFF
TRBJ2-5,TRBV6-1,CASSAGQAQETQYF
TRBJ2-3,TRBV29-1,CSGSGRYTDTQYF
TRBJ2-3,TRBV10-2,CASSVPTSGGTSTDTQYF
TRBJ2-5,TRBV5-1,CASSLGRVIGETQYF
TRBJ2-1,TRBV9,CASSATSGRLYNEQFF